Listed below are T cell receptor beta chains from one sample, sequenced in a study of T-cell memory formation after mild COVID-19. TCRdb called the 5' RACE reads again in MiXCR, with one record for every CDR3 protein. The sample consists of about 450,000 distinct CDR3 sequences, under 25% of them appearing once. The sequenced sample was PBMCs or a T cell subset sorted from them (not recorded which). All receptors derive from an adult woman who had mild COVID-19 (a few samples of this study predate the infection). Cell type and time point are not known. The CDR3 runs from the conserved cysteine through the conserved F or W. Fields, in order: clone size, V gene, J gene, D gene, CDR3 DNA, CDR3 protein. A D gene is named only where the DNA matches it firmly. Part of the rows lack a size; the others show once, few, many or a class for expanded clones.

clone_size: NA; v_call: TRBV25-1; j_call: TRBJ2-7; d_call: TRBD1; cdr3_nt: TGTGCCAGCACCCCACGGGACAGGAACAACGAGCAGTACTTC; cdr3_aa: CASTPRDRNNEQYF
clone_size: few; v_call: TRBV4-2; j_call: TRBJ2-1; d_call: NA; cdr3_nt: TGTGCCAGCAGCCAAGGGAGTAGTCACCCGAGCTCCTACAATGAGCAGTTCTTC; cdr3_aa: CASSQGSSHPSSYNEQFF
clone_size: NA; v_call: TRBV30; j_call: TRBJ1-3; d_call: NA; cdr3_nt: TGTGCCTGGTCTACATTCTCTGGAAACACCATATATTTT; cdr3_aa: CAWSTFSGNTIYF
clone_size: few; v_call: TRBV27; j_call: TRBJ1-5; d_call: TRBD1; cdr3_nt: TGTGCCAGCAGTTCCCAGAGGGGACAGGGAAGGCCCCAGCATTTT; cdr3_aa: CASSSQRGQGRPQHF
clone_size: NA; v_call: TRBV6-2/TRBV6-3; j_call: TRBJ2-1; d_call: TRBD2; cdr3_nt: TGTGCCAGCACCGAGCTAGCGGGTGTAGGTAATGAGCAGTTCTTC; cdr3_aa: CASTELAGVGNEQFF
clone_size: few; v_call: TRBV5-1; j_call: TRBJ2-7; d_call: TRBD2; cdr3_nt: TGCGCCAGCAGCTTGGATGGACTAGCTAGTTCCTACGAGCAGTACTTC; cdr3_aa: CASSLDGLASSYEQYF
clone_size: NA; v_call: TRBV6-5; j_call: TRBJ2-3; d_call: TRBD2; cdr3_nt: TGTGCCAGCAGTTATTATAGCGGGAGGGGCACGCAGTATTTT; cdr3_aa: CASSYYSGRGTQYF
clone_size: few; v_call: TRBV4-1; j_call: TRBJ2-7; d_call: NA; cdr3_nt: TGCGCCAGCAGCCAAGATCCCCAGTCCGGGCAGTACTTC; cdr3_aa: CASSQDPQSGQYF
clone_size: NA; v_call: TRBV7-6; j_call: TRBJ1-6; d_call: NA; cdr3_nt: TGTGCCAGCAGCTTAGGGCTGGGCGGAGGCTATAATTCACCCCTCCACTTT; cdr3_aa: CASSLGLGGGYNSPLHF
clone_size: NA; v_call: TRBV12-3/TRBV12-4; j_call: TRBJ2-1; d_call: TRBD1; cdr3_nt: TGTGCCAGCATCGGCCACGGGACAGGGAACCATGAGCAGTTCTTC; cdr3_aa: CASIGHGTGNHEQFF
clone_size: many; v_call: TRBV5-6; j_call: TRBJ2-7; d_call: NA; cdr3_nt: TGTGCCAGCAGCGGCGGACGATCGGCAGGCCCTCAATACTACGAGCAGTACTTC; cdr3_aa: CASSGGRSAGPQYYEQYF
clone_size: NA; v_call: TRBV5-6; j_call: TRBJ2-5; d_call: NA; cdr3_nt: TGTGCCAGCAGCTTTAAACTCCGAACCCAAGAGACCCAGTACTTC; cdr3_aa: CASSFKLRTQETQYF
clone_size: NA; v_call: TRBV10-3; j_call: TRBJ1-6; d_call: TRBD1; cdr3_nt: TGTGCCATCAGCGGGACAGCTAATTCACCCCTCCACTTT; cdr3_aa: CAISGTANSPLHF
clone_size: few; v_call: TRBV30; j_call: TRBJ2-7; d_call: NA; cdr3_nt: TGTGCCTGGACCAAATCACGGTACTACGAGCAGTACTTC; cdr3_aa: CAWTKSRYYEQYF
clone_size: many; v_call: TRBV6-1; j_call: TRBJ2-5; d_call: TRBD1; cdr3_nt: TGTGCCACGGTCCGGGACAGGGGTCGAGAGACCCAGTACTTC; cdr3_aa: CATVRDRGRETQYF
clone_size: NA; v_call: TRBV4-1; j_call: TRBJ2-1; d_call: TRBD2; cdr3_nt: TGCGCCAGCAGGCCGAGCGGGGGGTACATCTACAATGAGCAGTTCTTC; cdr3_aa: CASRPSGGYIYNEQFF
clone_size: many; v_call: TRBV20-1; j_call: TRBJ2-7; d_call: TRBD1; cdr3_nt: TGCAGTGCTAGAGGGACAGGATCTGACTACGAGCAGTACTTC; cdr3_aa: CSARGTGSDYEQYF
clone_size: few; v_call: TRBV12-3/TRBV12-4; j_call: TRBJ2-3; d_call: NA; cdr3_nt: TGTGCCAGCAGGAGCCTGGTCGGGAGCACAGATACGCAGTATTTT; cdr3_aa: CASRSLVGSTDTQYF
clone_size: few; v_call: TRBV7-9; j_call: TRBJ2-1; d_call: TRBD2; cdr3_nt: TGTGCCAGCACCACCGCGCCGCGCACTAGCGATGAGCAGTTCTTC; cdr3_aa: CASTTAPRTSDEQFF
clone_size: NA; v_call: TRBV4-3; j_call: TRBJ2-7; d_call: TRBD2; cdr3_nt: TGCGCCAGCAGCCAAGATCGGAGGACTAGCGGTCCCTACGAGCAGTACTTC; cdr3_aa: CASSQDRRTSGPYEQYF
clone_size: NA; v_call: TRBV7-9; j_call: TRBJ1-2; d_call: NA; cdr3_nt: TGTGCCAGCAGCACTGTGAATGACTATGGCTACACCTTC; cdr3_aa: CASSTVNDYGYTF
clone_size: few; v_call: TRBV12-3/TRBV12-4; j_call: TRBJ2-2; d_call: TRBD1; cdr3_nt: TGTGCCAGCAGGGGACAGTTGGGCACCGGGGAGCTGTTTTTT; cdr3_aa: CASRGQLGTGELFF
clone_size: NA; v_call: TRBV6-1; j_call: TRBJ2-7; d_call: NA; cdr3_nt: TGTGCCAGCAGTCCCGGGTCTCCTCCCTACGAGCAGTACTTC; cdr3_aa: CASSPGSPPYEQYF
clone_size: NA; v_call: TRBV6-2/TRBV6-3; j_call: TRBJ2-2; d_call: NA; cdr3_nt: TGTGCCAGCAGTTACCGCATCAACCGAGGTGGGGAGCTGTTTTTT; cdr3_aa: CASSYRINRGGELFF
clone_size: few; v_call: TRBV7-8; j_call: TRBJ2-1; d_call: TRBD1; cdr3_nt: TGTGCCAGCAGCTTATGGACAGGGGACAATGAGCAGTTCTTC; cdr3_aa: CASSLWTGDNEQFF
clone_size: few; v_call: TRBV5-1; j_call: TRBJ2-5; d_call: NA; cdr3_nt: TGCGCCAGCAGCGTGGGCCAGCGGCGCGGGGAGACCCAGTACTTC; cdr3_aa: CASSVGQRRGETQYF
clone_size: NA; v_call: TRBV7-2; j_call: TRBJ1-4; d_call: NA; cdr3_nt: TGTGCCAGCAGCCGAGAGCAGGGAACTAATGAAAAACTGTTTTTT; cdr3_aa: CASSREQGTNEKLFF
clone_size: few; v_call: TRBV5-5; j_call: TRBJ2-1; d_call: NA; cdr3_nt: TGTGCCAGCAGCTTGGCTATTAGCCCCTACAATGAGCAGTTCTTC; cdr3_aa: CASSLAISPYNEQFF
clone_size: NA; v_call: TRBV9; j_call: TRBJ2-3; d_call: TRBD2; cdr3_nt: TGTGCCAGCAGCGTAGAAGCGGGAGGGTTCGGAGATACGCAGTATTTT; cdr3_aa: CASSVEAGGFGDTQYF
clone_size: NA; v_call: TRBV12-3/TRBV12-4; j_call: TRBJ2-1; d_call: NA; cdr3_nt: TGTGCCAGCAGCTGGACCCGTCGGGAGCAGTTCTTC; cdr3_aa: CASSWTRREQFF
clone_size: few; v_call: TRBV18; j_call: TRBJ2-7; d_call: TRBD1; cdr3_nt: TGTGCCAGCTCTGGGGGACAGGGACCCTACGAGCAGTACTTC; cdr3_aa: CASSGGQGPYEQYF
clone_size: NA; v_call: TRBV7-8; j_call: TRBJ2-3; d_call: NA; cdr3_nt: TGTGCCAGCAGCTTAGTCCGCCCCACAGATACGCAGTATTTT; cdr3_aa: CASSLVRPTDTQYF
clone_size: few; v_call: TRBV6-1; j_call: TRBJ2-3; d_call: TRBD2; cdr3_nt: TGTGCCAGCAGTGACCTATACGCCGGGACTAGCGGGAGAGATACGCAGTATTTT; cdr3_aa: CASSDLYAGTSGRDTQYF
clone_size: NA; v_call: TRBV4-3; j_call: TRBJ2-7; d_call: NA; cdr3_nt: TGCGCCAGCAGCCAAGATCCGACGGTGGACGAGCAGTACTTC; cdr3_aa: CASSQDPTVDEQYF
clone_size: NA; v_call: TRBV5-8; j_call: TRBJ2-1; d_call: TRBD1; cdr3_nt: TGTGCCAGCAGCTTGAGGGGGCTGGAGTCTAAGGTCGGAGGGTTCTTC; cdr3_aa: CASSLRGLESKVGGFF
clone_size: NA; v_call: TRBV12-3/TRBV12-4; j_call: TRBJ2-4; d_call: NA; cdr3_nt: TGTGCCAGCAGCGACTCACCGACGTGGAGGTACTTC; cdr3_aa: CASSDSPTWRYF
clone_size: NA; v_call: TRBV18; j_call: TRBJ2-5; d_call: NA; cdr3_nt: TGTGCCAGCTCATCCTCTTATCGGGATCAAGAGTCCCAGTACTTC; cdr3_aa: CASSSSYRDQESQYF
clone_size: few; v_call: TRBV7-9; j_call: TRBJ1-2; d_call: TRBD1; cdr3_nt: TGTGCCAGCACACGGGGACAGAACTCCTATGGCTACACCTTC; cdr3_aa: CASTRGQNSYGYTF
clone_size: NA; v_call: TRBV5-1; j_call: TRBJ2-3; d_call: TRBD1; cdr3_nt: TGCGCCAGCAGCAACGCTAGGACAGGGATCACAGATACGCAGTATTTT; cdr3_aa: CASSNARTGITDTQYF
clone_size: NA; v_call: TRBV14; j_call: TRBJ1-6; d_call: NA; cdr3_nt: TGTGCCAGCAGCCAAGATAGGGGGTCTTATTCACCCCTCCACTTT; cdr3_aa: CASSQDRGSYSPLHF
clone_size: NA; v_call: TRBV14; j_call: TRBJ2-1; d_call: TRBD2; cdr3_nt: TGTGCCAGCAGCCAAGATCTTATAGCGGGGGGACCTTCCAATGAGCAGTTCTTC; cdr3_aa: CASSQDLIAGGPSNEQFF
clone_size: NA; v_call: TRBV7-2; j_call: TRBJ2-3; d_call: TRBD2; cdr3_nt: TGTGCCAGCAGCCGATATACTAGCGGGAGTTCGTATACGCAGTATTTT; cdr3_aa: CASSRYTSGSSYTQYF
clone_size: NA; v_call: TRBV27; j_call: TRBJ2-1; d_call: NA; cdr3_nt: TGTGCCAGCAGCCCGGTAGTTCTGAGGGGAATGGAAGACAATGAGCAGTTCTTC; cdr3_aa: CASSPVVLRGMEDNEQFF
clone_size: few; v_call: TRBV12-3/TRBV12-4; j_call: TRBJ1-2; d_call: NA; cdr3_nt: TGTGCCAGCAGCCCCCCCGCGGGGGAGAGCTACACCTTC; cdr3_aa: CASSPPAGESYTF
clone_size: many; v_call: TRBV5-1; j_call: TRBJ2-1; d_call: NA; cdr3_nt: TGCGCCAGCAGAATAGGGAGCAACAATGAGCAGTTCTTC; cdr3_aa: CASRIGSNNEQFF
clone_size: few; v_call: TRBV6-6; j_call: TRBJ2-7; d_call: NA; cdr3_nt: TGTGCCAGCAGTTATAGGGACGGCCTTCTTGAGCAGTACTTC; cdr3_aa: CASSYRDGLLEQYF
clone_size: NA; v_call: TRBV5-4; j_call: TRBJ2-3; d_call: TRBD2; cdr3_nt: TGTGCCAGCAGCTTGCAGCGGGGGCAGCGGGATACGCAGTATTTT; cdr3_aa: CASSLQRGQRDTQYF
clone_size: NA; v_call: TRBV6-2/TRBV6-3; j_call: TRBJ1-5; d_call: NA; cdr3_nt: TGTGCCAGCAGTCAGCAGATCAATCAGCCCCAGCATTTT; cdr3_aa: CASSQQINQPQHF
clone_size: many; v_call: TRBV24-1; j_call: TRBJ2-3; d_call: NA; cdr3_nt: TGTGCCACCAGTGATGCTCTCCCAAGCACAGATACGCAGTATTTT; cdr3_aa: CATSDALPSTDTQYF
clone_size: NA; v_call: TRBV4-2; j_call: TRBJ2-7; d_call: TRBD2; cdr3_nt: TGTGCCAGCAGCCAAGGAGGTGGACTAGCGGGAGGTAGACAGTACTTC; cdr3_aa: CASSQGGGLAGGRQYF
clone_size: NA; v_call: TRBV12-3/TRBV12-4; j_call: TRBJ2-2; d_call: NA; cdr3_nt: TGTGCCAGCAGCCCGCCTATTTGGCAGCCAGGGGAGCTGTTTTTT; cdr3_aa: CASSPPIWQPGELFF
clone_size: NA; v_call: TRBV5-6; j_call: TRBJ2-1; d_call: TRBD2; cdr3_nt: TGTGCCAGCAGCCACCCCTTGAGCGGGGCCTCCTACAATGAGCAGTTCTTC; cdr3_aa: CASSHPLSGASYNEQFF